Listed below are T cell receptor beta chains from one sample, sequenced in a study of identifying expanded T cells in peripheral blood. Here immunoSEQ multiplex PCR was the method, and the copy in TCRdb shows in-frame clones only, minus some. The sample includes approximately 100,000 clones, around nine tenths of them seen just once. Sequencing was carried out using blood. These receptors all come from a person between 18 and 75 years old in good health. CDR3s include the opening cysteine and the closing phenylalanine or tryptophan. The D gene is left open where the match is weak. Clone size, where shown, is once, few, many, or a class for clones that have expanded.

J gene	D gene	V gene	clone size	CDR3 protein	CDR3 DNA
TRBJ2-5	NA	TRBV5-1	NA	CASSSGASGISRTQYF	TGCGCCAGCAGCTCGGGGGCCAGCGGCATCTCGCGGACCCAGTACTTC
TRBJ1-5	NA	TRBV19	NA	CASRGLMYSNQPQHF	TGTGCCAGTAGGGGACTGATGTATAGCAATCAGCCCCAGCATTTT
TRBJ1-2	NA	TRBV9	once	CASSARTYGYTF	TGTGCCAGCAGCGCGCGGACTTATGGCTACACCTTC
TRBJ2-1	TRBD1	TRBV5-6	medium-sized	CASSLGQGAYNEQFF	TGTGCCAGCAGCTTAGGACAGGGGGCCTACAATGAGCAGTTCTTC
TRBJ1-2	TRBD1	TRBV6-5	NA	CASSYSGTGGADGYTF	TGTGCCAGCAGTTACTCCGGGACAGGGGGCGCGGATGGCTACACCTTC
TRBJ1-4	TRBD1	TRBV4-2	NA	CASSYEQGAEEKLFF	TGTGCCAGCAGCTACGAACAGGGGGCGGAGGAAAAACTGTTTTTT
TRBJ2-7	TRBD2	TRBV5-4	NA	CASSTGTRYEQYF	TGTGCCAGCAGTACCGGGACTAGATACGAGCAGTACTTC
TRBJ2-3	NA	TRBV6-6	NA	CASSFTTSTDTQYF	TGTGCCAGCAGTTTCACAACTAGCACAGATACGCAGTATTTT
TRBJ2-1	NA	TRBV19	NA	CASSLGTPSYNEQFF	TGTGCCAGTAGTCTCGGGACACCTAGTTACAATGAGCAGTTCTTC
TRBJ1-2	TRBD1	TRBV5-1	once	CASSLARGGNGYTF	TGCGCCAGCAGCTTGGCCAGGGGGGGAAATGGCTACACCTTC
TRBJ2-3	TRBD2	TRBV5-1	once	CASSPGTSGGAYDTQYF	TGCGCCAGCAGCCCGGGGACTAGCGGGGGGGCCTATGATACGCAGTATTTT
TRBJ1-5	NA	TRBV5-4	once	CASSHQDGLWGDQPQHF	TGTGCCAGCAGCCACCAGGACGGCCTTTGGGGGGATCAGCCCCAGCATTTT
TRBJ1-2	NA	TRBV4-1	few	CASSQDYSNYGYTF	TGCGCCAGCAGCCAAGATTACAGTAACTATGGCTACACCTTC
TRBJ1-1	NA	TRBV19	many	CASSISMNTEAFF	TGTGCCAGTAGTATTTCAATGAACACTGAAGCTTTCTTT
TRBJ2-1	NA	TRBV19	NA	CASNVQVSYNEQFF	TGTGCCAGTAATGTACAGGTATCCTACAATGAGCAGTTCTTC